This T cell receptor (beta chain) was profiled in a study of blood T cell repertoires in COVID-19. Study context: Whether acute or convalescent, the COVID-19 samples came from the United States, Italy and Spain. The analysed material was cDNA or gDNA that came from T cells, B-cell-depleted T cells, or PBMCs.

V lost 5 bases and J 4 bases, leaving 14 bases between the germline ends. The CDR3 totals 14 residues. Germline CDR1 and CDR2: MDHEN and SYDVKM. TCRdb's copy holds only in-frame clones and misses some; the assay was immunoSEQ multiplex PCR. The table lists about 120,000 clones, around 80% of them singletons, with under 20% in the top ten. This clone was seen just once. Sequencing was done on a sample of peripheral blood. This receptor was obtained from a man aged 55 to 70 with active or convalescent COVID-19. The J gene is TRBJ1-2, the V gene TRBV28, with D possibly TRBD1 on 5 matching bases. CDR3 in amino acids: CASSPPDSAYGYTF. CDR3 coding DNA: TGTGCCAGCAGTCCTCCTGACAGCGCCTATGGCTACACCTTC.